This T cell receptor beta chain was sequenced in a study of beta chain features in type 1 diabetes (dated by TCRdb to 2017 to 2018). About the study as a whole: Patients and healthy donors did not differ in mean age, gender distribution, total cell number or subset yield. A total of some 100,000,000 sorted cells were examined across all samples, and a strong correlation was observed between cell number per subset and RNA yield. Regulatory and stem cell-like memory subsets were obtained from only 8 patients and roughly 8 healthy donors, while naive and central memory subsets were obtained from all 30 or so donors. The study compared TCRB repertoires of sorted circulating CD4+ T cell subsets between recently diagnosed type 1 diabetes patients and matched healthy donors.

A single peripheral blood draw of 90 to 150 mL on average was collected from each donor into heparinised tubes. Using a panel that included CD45RO, CCR7, CD25, CD127, CD95 and CD27, naive, central memory, regulatory and stem cell-like memory CD4+ T cells were sorted on a BD FACSAria II. Purity was above 95% for every sorted population. PBMCs were isolated right away by Lymphoprep density gradient centrifugation and were stained directly, without culture. So that batch effects would be minimized, each experiment stained and sorted samples in pairs, pairing one healthy donor with one patient. CDR1 and CDR2 (MNHEY, SVGAGI) derive from the germline V gene. The CDR3, cysteine through phenylalanine, is 13 amino acids long. The CDR3 DNA has 39 bases and is translated from base 1. V drops 6 bases and J drops 1 base, leaving 9 bases in between. As to this clone: There is no known antigen for this receptor. Base qualities are not recorded, but no much larger clone differs from it by a single base.

All of the isolated RNA was reverse transcribed with the High Capacity cDNA Reverse Transcription Kit, so expressed TCRB transcripts were sequenced. Stem cell-like memory T cell samples underwent survey-depth immunoSEQ sequencing, averaging roughly 1 million total reads per sample. Sorted cells were lysed in RLT buffer and RNA was extracted with DNase-treated RNeasy Micro or Mini kits, depending on cell number. To prevent cross-contamination, each cell subset was processed individually, whereas patient and healthy donor samples were processed jointly. The immunoSEQ multiplex PCR was used to amplify TCRB sequences from cDNA, yielding 87-bp fragments that span the CDR3 region. The amplicons were sequenced using the Illumina HiSeq platform. Concerning the study's data processing: Synthetic template baselines were used to correct PCR bias computationally, reads within Hamming distance 2 were collapsed together, and singletons that could not be merged were discarded. Reads were aligned against IMGT to assign V, D and J genes, CDR3 length and insertions or deletions at six rearrangement sites. Within each subset, clonotype counts were normalized to sorted cell number, after which true diversity and Gini coefficients were computed with the tcR R package. The overlap coefficient, calculated on TCRB nucleotide sequences, was used to quantify repertoire sharing. This is the immuneACCESS table as TCRdb keeps it, with only in-frame sequences that have V and J called. A part of the clones is gone; compared with another copy, unresolved V genes explain less than half, and the rest is unexplained. V and J calls plus clone size are reproduced from that table; the DNA served to infer D and trimming. The sample table lists tens of thousands of clones, roughly 30% of them with a count of one. Of the sample, over 0.4% falls within the top ten clones.

General study outcomes and caveats: Naive, central memory and regulatory TCRB repertoires appeared to be more alike among patients than among healthy donors. Patients with type 1 diabetes made fewer insertions and deleted more nucleotides at VDJ recombination sites, implying thymic rearrangement abnormalities. Shorter templates might have been favored by PCR, but patient and control samples were amplified and corrected together, so both groups would have been affected equally by any skew. Because small numbers of individuals were included in the HLA sub-analyses, any influence of HLA type on TCRB rearrangement was left unresolved. Sequencing cDNA rather than genomic DNA could over-represent highly expressing activated cells, although activation and CD3 levels did not differ between groups. A moderate but significant shortening of TCRB CDR3 length was observed in type 1 diabetes patients in all four CD4+ subsets.

The rearrangement combines TRBV6-5 with TRBJ1-2; TRBD1 is perhaps the D gene, given 5 matching bases. This sequence originates from a woman under 30 in good health. Material: stem cell memory CD4+ T cells from blood. Taken with the paper, the label for cell subset or site translates to: stem cell-like memory CD4+ T cells. The bases are TGTGCCAGCAGCCGCGACAGTAACTATGGCTACACCTTC. Its product reads: CASSRDSNYGYTF.